This T cell receptor beta chain was captured in a study of cytomegalovirus exposure and HLA in healthy donors. Study-wide points: A later analysis reportedly identified an Asian-associated ancestry cluster as carrying fewer N-insertions than the roughly 720-donor mean.

This CDR3 comprises 15 residues. Germline CDR1 reads LGHNA; CDR2 reads YNFKEQ. A note on this clone: Its antigen is not known. An end of the junction differs from the germline gene, which may be a read error.

Amplification used 60 Vbeta primers and 13 Jbeta primers. The method was immunoSEQ multiplex PCR; TCRdb's version includes in-frame clones alone and lacks a portion of them. The sample consists of more than 150,000 clones, roughly 79% of them appearing once. The source material was PBMCs. The chain recombines TRBV4-2 with TRBJ2-5, with D possibly TRBD2 on 6 matching bases. This receptor was taken from a woman between 40 and 55 years old in good health and CMV-seropositive. The CDR3 nucleotides read TGTGCCAGCAGCCAGACTGGGGGGAACCAAGGGACCCAGTACTTC. It codes for CASSQTGGNQGTQYF.